These 22 T cell receptor beta chains share one sample of origin, sequenced in a study of T cells after yellow fever vaccination. From the 5' RACE reads, TCRdb called clonotypes with MiXCR, one entry per CDR3 protein. The sample lists hundreds of thousands of distinct CDR3 sequences; 7.5% to 9% were seen once. Specimen: CD4+ T cells sorted from PBMCs, collected 5 days after the yellow fever booster vaccination. The receptors were gathered from a man aged 18 to 30 who received the YFV17D yellow fever vaccine.

This chain uses TRBV5-6 with TRBJ2-5; 8 bases are shared with TRBD1. The germline V gene encodes CDR1 SGHDT and CDR2 YYEEEE. This CDR3 is 14 amino acids long. J lost 7 bases, V lost 3 bases, and 8 bases had no gene match. CDR3 sequence reads: CASSSHQGARTQYF. Here the CDR3 DNA reads TGTGCCAGCAGCTCCCATCAGGGGGCGAGGACCCAGTACTTC.

This chain joins TRBV4-1 and TRBJ1-5; 8 positions agree with TRBD1. Trimming at V came to 1 base and at J to 8 bases, leaving 7 bases not matched to a gene. CDR1 MGHRA and CDR2 YSYEKL come from the germline V gene. This CDR3 has 15 residues. The CDR3 protein is CASSQGGQAGEPQHF. DNA of the CDR3: TGCGCCAGCAGCCAAGGGGGACAGGCCGGGGAGCCCCAGCATTTT.

In its sample, this clonotype was seen many times. The chain has TRBV25-1 and TRBJ1-3; 7 nucleotides align to TRBD1. J lost 0 bases, V lost 3 bases, and 5 bases had no gene match. The CDR3 length is 16 residues. Germline V CDR1 and CDR2: MGHDK, SYGVNS. The CDR3 DNA reads as TGTGCCAGCAGTGACCCCGGACAGGACTCTGGAAACACCATATATTTT. Amino acids: CASSDPGQDSGNTIYF.

This clonotype was counted a few times. The chain employs TRBV7-9 and TRBJ2-1, with TRBD2 as a possible D gene (6 bases). CDR1 is SEHNR, CDR2 FQNEAQ, per germline (reference sequence). V lost 8 bases, J lost 4 bases, and 15 bases lay in between. The CDR3 runs to 14 residues. Here the CDR3 reads CASVSPRGYNEQFF. Written as DNA, the CDR3 is TGTGCCAGCGTTAGCCCGCGGGGATACAATGAGCAGTTCTTC. The entire variable domain, with the rest obtained from reference TRBV7-9 and TRBJ2-1, is as follows: DTGVSQNPRHKITKRGQNVTFRCDPISEHNRLYWYRQTLGQGPEFLTYFQNEAQLEKSRLLSDRFSAERPKGSFSTLEIQRTEQGDSAMYLCASVSPRGYNEQFFGPGTRLTVL.

The sample holds many counts of this clonotype. The chain couples TRBV6-1 to TRBJ1-4; no clear D gene. Germline V gives CDR1 MNHNS, CDR2 SASEGT. Trimming cost V 4 bases and J 4 bases, with 7 bases left between them. The CDR3 extends over 13 amino acids. CDR3 bases: TGTGCCAGCAGTGGAAGTTTTAATGAAAAACTGTTTTTT. This translates into CASSGSFNEKLFF.

This clonotype was observed a handful of times. The V call is TRBV5-4, the J call TRBJ2-5, with 8 bases matching TRBD1. With V trimmed by 0 bases and J by 4 bases, 2 bases remained unmatched. Per germline, CDR1 SGHNT and CDR2 YYREEE (reference sequence). The length of the CDR3 is 14 residues. The CDR3 protein is CASSLDRGAETQYF. The CDR3 bases are TGTGCCAGCAGCTTGGACAGGGGGGCAGAGACCCAGTACTTC. Complete variable domain (other parts from reference TRBV5-4 and TRBJ2-5): ETGVTQSPTHLIKTRGQQVTLRCSSQSGHNTVSWYQQALGQGPQFIFQYYREEENGRGNFPPRFSGLQFPNYSSELNVNALELDDSALYLCASSLDRGAETQYFGPGTRLLVL.

This clonotype showed up many times. The chain combines TRBV29-1 with TRBJ1-2; no firm D call. Germline CDR1 SQVTM, CDR2 ANQGSEA. The CDR3 contains 10 residues. Trimming left V 3 bases short and J 6 bases short, with 5 bases between. Here the CDR3 reads CSVDRDGYTF. The DNA of the CDR3 is TGCAGCGTTGATCGGGATGGCTACACCTTC.

This clonotype was picked up a small number of times. The DNA of the CDR3 is TGTGCCAGCTCACCTAACACGCAAGAGACCCAGTACTTC. Protein product: CASSPNTQETQYF. The genes are TRBV18 and TRBJ2-5; D gene ambiguous. CDR3 size: 13 residues. Trimming cost V 3 bases and J 2 bases, with 7 bases left between them. Germline loops: CDR1 KGHSH, CDR2 LQKENI.

There are a few counts of this clonotype. The genes are TRBV2 and TRBJ2-5, with D unclear. CDR1 SNHLY and CDR2 FYNNEI come from the germline V gene. The CDR3 runs to 11 residues. Trimming pared 6 bases from V and 7 bases from J, leaving 9 bases between. CDR3 loop: CASSRMGTQYF. The CDR3 bases are TGTGCCAGCAGCCGCATGGGGACCCAGTACTTC.

This clonotype was detected a few times. The chain joins TRBV30 to TRBJ1-5; maybe TRBD1 (5 bases). Germline V gene lookup returns CDR1 GTSNPN and CDR2 SVGIG (reference sequence). Trimming removed 1 base at V and 7 bases at J, with 11 bases between. The CDR3 totals 13 residues. The CDR3 DNA reads as TGTGCCTGGAGTGAGGCGGGGGAACAGCCCCAGCATTTT. The encoded protein is CAWSEAGEQPQHF. Combining the CDR3 with reference TRBV30 and TRBJ1-5 gives the whole variable domain SQTIHQWPATLVQPVGSPLSLECTVEGTSNPNLYWYRQAAGRGLQLLFYSVGIGQISSEVPQNLSASRPQDRQFILSSKKLLLSDSGFYLCAWSEAGEQPQHFGDGTRLSIL.

This clonotype has a handful of counts. This chain links TRBV6-6 with TRBJ2-1; 9 positions agree with TRBD2. This CDR3 has 16 residues. From germline, CDR1 is MNHNY and CDR2 SVGAGI (reference sequence). V shed 5 bases and J 4 bases; nucleotides not matched to a gene: 9. The CDR3 DNA sequence: TGTGCCAGCAGTAACCTTCTCGCGGGGGGGTACAATGAGCAGTTCTTC. The encoded protein is CASSNLLAGGYNEQFF.

A few counts support this clonotype. The rearrangement links TRBV7-3 to TRBJ2-1, with 10 bases that match TRBD1. Germline lookup yields CDR1 SGHTA and CDR2 FQGTGA. The V segment lost 2 bases and the J segment 0 bases; nucleotides outside the gene matches: 4. The CDR3 sequence is 17 residues long. The CDR3 nucleotides read TGTGCCAGCAGCTTAGGTGGACAGGGGGGCTCCTACAATGAGCAGTTCTTC. It encodes CASSLGGQGGSYNEQFF. Using reference TRBV7-3 and TRBJ2-1 for the parts outside the CDR3, the full variable domain is GAGVSQTPSNKVTEKGKYVELRCDPISGHTALYWYRQSLGQGPEFLIYFQGTGAADDSGLPNDRFFAVRPEGSVSTLKIQRTERGDSAVYLCASSLGGQGGSYNEQFFGPGTRLTVL.

This clonotype was counted only a few times. The rearrangement links TRBV25-1 to TRBJ1-3, with unresolved D. The ends were cut back, 4 bases at V and 2 bases at J, with 9 bases in the middle. CDR3 length: 14 amino acids. The germline V gene encodes CDR1 MGHDK and CDR2 SYGVNS. The CDR3 DNA reads as TGTGCCAGCAGTGCCGGGTATGCTGGAAACACCATATATTTT. Translated: CASSAGYAGNTIYF.

The rearrangement uses TRBV29-1 and TRBJ2-5; D is perhaps TRBD2 (5 bases). The germline V and J ends were trimmed by 0 bases and 7 bases, with 18 bases remaining between them. The CDR3 spans 15 residues. Per the germline V gene, CDR1 is SQVTM and CDR2 is ANQGSEA. CDR3 nucleotides: TGCAGCGTTGAAGATAGGGCGGGCCTCGGGTGGACCCAGTACTTC. Translation gives CSVEDRAGLGWTQYF.

DNA for the CDR3: TGCAGCGTTGAAGACCCCGTGGGGACAGACACTGAAGCTTTCTTT. Translation: CSVEDPVGTDTEAFF. This chain links TRBV29-1 with TRBJ1-1; 7 positions agree with TRBD1. The CDR3 sequence is 15 residues long. CDR1 SQVTM and CDR2 ANQGSEA come from the germline V gene. The junction had 7 bases not matched to a gene; V was cut back by 0 bases and J by 3 bases.

The V call is TRBV25-1, the J call TRBJ2-1, with D uncertain. Germline V gene data show CDR1 as MGHDK and CDR2 as SYGVNS. Deletions cut 0 bases from V and 6 bases from J, with 18 bases between. The CDR3 has 17 amino acids. The DNA of the CDR3 is TGTGCCAGCAGTGAATATCCAGAGTTAGGGCGAGGCAATGAGCAGTTCTTC. This sequence encodes CASSEYPELGRGNEQFF.

This sequence joins TRBV7-2 and TRBJ1-5, with no clear D. Germline CDR1 reads SGHTA; CDR2 reads FQGNSA. Trimming took off 1 base at V and 0 bases at J, with 7 bases between the two ends. The CDR3 is made up of 15 amino acids. In DNA, the CDR3 is TGTGCCAGCAGCTTAGGCCCGGGTAGCAATCAGCCCCAGCATTTT. Translation gives CASSLGPGSNQPQHF.

This clonotype was recorded many times. The V gene is TRBV12-3 or TRBV12-4, the J gene TRBJ2-5; 7 nucleotides line up with TRBD2. The V segment lost 6 bases and the J segment 2 bases; nucleotides outside the gene matches: 6. CDR3 length: 14 residues. Here the CDR3 DNA reads TGTGCCAGCAGCGGCGGGGGAAGACAAGAGACCCAGTACTTC. It yields the protein CASSGGGRQETQYF.

The genes are TRBV18 and TRBJ2-7; D might be TRBD1 (5 bases). Between the trimmed V and J ends, which lost 0 bases and 2 bases, there was a span of 17 bases. The length of the CDR3 is 17 residues. Germline V gene sequence: CDR1 KGHSH, CDR2 LQKENI. As DNA, the CDR3 is TGTGCCAGCTCACCACCGGGGCTCCTTGTGGGGCCCTACGAGCAGTACTTC. Its translation: CASSPPGLLVGPYEQYF.

The chain uses TRBV2 and TRBJ2-3, with D uncertain. V lost 6 bases and J 5 bases, leaving 18 bases between the germline ends. The CDR3 runs 15 residues. From germline, CDR1 is SNHLY and CDR2 FYNNEI. CDR3 nucleotides: TGTGCCAGCAGAATAGAAGCGATGGACGTAGATACGCAGTATTTT. Amino acids: CASRIEAMDVDTQYF.

This clonotype was observed at least ten times. J is TRBJ2-2 and V is TRBV4-3, with 8 bases fitting TRBD2. Germline CDR1 and CDR2: LGHNA and YSLEER. The V gene end was trimmed by 8 bases and the J gene end by 6 bases; junction bases not matched to a gene: 14. This CDR3 contains 16 residues. The CDR3 region is CASLPGLGVSSGELFF. In nucleotides, the CDR3 is TGCGCCAGCCTACCGGGACTAGGAGTCTCGTCCGGGGAGCTGTTTTTT.

Only a few counts were recorded for this clonotype. The V and J genes are TRBV4-3 and TRBJ1-2; 9 nucleotides agree with TRBD1. The CDR3 is 16 amino acids. The V gene end was trimmed by 0 bases and the J gene end by 4 bases; junction bases not matched to a gene: 6. Germline V CDR1 and CDR2: LGHNA, YSLEER. CDR3 DNA sequence: TGCGCCAGCAGCCAAGAGGAAGCGACAGGGGGCTATGGCTACACCTTC. Translating gives CASSQEEATGGYGYTF.